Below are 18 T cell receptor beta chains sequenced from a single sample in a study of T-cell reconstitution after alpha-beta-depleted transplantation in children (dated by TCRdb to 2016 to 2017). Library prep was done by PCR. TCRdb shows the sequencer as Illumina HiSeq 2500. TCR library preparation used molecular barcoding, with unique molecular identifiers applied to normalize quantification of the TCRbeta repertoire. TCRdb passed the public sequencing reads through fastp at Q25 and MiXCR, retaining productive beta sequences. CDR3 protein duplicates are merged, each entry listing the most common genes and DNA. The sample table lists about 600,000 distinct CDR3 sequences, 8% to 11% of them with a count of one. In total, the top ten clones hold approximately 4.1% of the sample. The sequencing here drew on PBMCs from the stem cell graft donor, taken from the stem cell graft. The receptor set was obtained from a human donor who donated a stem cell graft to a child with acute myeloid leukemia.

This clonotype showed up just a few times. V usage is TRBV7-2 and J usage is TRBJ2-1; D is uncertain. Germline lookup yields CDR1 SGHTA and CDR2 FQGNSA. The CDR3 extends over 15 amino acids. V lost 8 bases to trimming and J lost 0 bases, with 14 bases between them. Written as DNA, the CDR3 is TGTGCCAGCTTACTCAGGAAAAGCTCCTACAATGAGCAGTTCTTC. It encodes CASLLRKSSYNEQFF.

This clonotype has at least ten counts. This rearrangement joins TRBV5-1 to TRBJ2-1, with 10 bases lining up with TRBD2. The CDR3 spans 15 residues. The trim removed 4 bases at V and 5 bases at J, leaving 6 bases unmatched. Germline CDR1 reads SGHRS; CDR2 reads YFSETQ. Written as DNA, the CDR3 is TGCGCCAGCAGCCCGGAGGGACTAGCGAACAATGAGCAGTTCTTC. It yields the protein CASSPEGLANNEQFF.

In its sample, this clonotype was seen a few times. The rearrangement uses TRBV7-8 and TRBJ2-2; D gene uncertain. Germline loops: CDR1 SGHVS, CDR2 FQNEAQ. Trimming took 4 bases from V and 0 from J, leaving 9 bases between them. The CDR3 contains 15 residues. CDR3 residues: CASSYKGSNTGELFF. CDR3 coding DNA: TGTGCCAGCAGCTATAAGGGATCGAACACCGGGGAGCTGTTTTTT.

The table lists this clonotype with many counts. The CDR3: CASSLDTEQFF. The CDR3 coding sequence is TGCGCCAGCAGCTTGGACACTGAGCAGTTCTTC. This chain uses TRBV5-1 with TRBJ2-1; D unresolved. Germline V gives CDR1 SGHRS, CDR2 YFSETQ. Trimming stripped 0 bases from V and 9 bases from J, with 4 bases between. The CDR3 is made up of 11 amino acids.

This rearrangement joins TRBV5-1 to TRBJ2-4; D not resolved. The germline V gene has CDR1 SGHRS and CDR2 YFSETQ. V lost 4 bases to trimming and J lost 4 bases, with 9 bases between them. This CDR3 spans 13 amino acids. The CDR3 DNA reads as TGCGCCAGCAGCCCGGACGGAAAAAACATTCAGTACTTC. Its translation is CASSPDGKNIQYF.

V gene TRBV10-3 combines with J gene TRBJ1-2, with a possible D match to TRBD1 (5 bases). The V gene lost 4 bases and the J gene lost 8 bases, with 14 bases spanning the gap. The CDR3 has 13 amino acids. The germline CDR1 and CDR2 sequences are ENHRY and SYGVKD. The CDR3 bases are TGTGCCATCAGTGGGACACCCACGGAGGGCTACACCTTC. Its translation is CAISGTPTEGYTF.

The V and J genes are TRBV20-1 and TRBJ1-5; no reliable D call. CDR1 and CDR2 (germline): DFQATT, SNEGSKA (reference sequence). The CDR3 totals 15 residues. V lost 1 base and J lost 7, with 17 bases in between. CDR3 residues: CSARVGNGVYQPQHF. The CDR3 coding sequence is TGCAGTGCTAGAGTCGGTAACGGGGTTTACCAGCCCCAGCATTTT.

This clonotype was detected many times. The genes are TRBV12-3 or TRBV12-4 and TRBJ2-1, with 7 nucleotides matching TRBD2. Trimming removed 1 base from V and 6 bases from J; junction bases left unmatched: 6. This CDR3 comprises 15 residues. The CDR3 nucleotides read TGTGCCAGCAGTTTAGAGGTGGGAGGGCCCAATGAGCAGTTCTTC. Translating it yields CASSLEVGGPNEQFF.

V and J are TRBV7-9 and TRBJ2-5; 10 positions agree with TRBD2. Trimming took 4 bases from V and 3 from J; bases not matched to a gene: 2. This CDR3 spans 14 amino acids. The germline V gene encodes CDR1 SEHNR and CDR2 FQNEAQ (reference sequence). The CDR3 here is CASSSLAGEETQYF. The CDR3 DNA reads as TGTGCCAGCAGCTCTCTAGCGGGAGAAGAGACCCAGTACTTC.

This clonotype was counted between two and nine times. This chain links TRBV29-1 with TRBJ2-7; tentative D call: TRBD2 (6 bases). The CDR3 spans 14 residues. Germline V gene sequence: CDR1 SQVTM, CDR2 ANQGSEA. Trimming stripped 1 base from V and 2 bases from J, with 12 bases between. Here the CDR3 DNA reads TGCAGCGTTGAAGTCGGGGGAGGAACCTACGAGCAGTACTTC. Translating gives CSVEVGGGTYEQYF.

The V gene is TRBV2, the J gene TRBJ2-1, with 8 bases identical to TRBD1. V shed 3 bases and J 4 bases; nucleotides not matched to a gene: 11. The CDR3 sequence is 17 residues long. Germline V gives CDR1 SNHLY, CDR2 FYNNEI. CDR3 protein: CASSEFGTGGLYNEQFF. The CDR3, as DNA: TGTGCCAGCAGTGAGTTCGGAACAGGGGGTCTGTACAATGAGCAGTTCTTC.

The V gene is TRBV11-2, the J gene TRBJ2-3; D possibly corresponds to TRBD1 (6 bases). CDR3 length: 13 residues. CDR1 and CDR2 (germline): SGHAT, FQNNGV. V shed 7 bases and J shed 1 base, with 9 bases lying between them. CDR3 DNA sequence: TGTGCCAGCACCAAGGGGGGCACAGATACGCAGTATTTT. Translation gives CASTKGGTDTQYF.

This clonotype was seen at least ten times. The CDR3 loop reads CATSRAPSSYNEQFF. The CDR3 DNA reads TGTGCCACCTCGAGGGCCCCGAGCTCCTACAATGAGCAGTTCTTC. V gene TRBV27 combines with J gene TRBJ2-1, with a tentative D call TRBD2 (5 bases). Germline V CDR1 and CDR2: MNHEY, SMNVEV (reference sequence). The CDR3 consists of 15 residues. V was trimmed by 10 bases and J by 0 bases, leaving 16 bases between them.

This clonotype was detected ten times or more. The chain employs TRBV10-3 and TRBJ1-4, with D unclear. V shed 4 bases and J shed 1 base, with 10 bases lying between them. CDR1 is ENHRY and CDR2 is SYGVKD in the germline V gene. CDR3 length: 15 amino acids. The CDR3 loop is CAISVGVGTNEKLFF. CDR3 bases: TGTGCCATCAGTGTCGGGGTCGGAACTAATGAAAAACTGTTTTTT.

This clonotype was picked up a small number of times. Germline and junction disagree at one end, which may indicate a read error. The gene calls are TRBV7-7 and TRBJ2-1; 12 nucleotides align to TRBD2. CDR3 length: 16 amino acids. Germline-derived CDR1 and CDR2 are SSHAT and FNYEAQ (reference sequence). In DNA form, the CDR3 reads TGTGCTAGCAGCCCCACCGGGACTAGCGGGTTCAATGAGCAGTTCTTC. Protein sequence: CASSPTGTSGFNEQFF.

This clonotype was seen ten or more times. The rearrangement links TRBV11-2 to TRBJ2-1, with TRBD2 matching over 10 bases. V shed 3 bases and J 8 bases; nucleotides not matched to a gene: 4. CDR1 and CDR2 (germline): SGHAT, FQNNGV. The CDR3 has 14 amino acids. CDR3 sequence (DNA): TGTGCCAGCAGCTTTCAGCGGGAGGGGCATGAGCAGTTCTTC. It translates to CASSFQREGHEQFF.

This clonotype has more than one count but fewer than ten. DNA for the CDR3: TGCAGTGCTAGAGTCCGGGGTCTAGTCCAAGAGACCCAGTACTTC. Translated: CSARVRGLVQETQYF. The chain uses TRBV20-1 and TRBJ2-5, with a possible D match to TRBD2 (5 bases). Germline V lookup: CDR1 DFQATT, CDR2 SNEGSKA (reference sequence). Trimming left V 1 base short and J 1 base short, with 13 bases between. This CDR3 has 15 residues.

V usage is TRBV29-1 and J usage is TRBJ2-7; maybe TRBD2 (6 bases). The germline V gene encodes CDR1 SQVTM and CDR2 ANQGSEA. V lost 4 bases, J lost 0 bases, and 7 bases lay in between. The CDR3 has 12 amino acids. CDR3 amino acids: CSVAGVSYEQYF. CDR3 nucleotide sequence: TGCAGCGTTGCGGGGGTCTCCTACGAGCAGTACTTC.